This T cell receptor (beta chain) was sequenced during a study of lymphopenia after photon versus proton radiotherapy. The study, taken as a whole, reports: After lymphocyte nadir, photon-treated repertoires showed oligoclonal expansion, especially CD8+ Temra.

TCRdb's copy holds only in-frame clones and misses some; the assay was immunoSEQ multiplex PCR. The table shows around 55,000 clones, with 70% to 85% occurring only once. Of note for this clone: The target antigen is unknown.

Germline CDR1 reads LNHDA; CDR2 reads SQIVND (reference sequence). The CDR3 runs 13 residues. V was shortened by 1 base and J by 1 base, with 3 bases between the two germline ends. The sample in question was peripheral blood, obtained from a patient treated with proton-based radiotherapy. This receptor was identified in a man between 60 and 70 years old with pancreatic cancer. The rearrangement uses TRBV19 and TRBJ2-3, with D unresolved. CDR3 DNA: TGTGCCAGTAGTATAGTTGGCACAGATACGCAGTATTTT. This codes for CASSIVGTDTQYF.